These 15 T cell receptor beta chains were all obtained from the same sample, sequenced in a study of blood T cell repertoires in COVID-19. Clones were read by immunoSEQ multiplex PCR, and TCRdb kept only the in-frame ones, dropping some. There are some 110,000 clones in the sample; 85% occur only once, and roughly 1.5% lies in the top ten. The specimen was peripheral blood. These receptors all come from a man aged 35 to 55 with acute or convalescent COVID-19.

The chain combines TRBV18 with TRBJ2-2, with TRBD2 matching over 12 bases. The germline V gene has CDR1 KGHSH and CDR2 LQKENI. V dropped 6 bases and J dropped 6; count of bases not matched to a gene: 11. The CDR3 covers 17 residues. The CDR3: CASSPALTSGSPGELFF. The CDR3 nucleotides read TGTGCCAGCTCTCCGGCCTTGACTAGCGGGAGCCCCGGGGAGCTGTTTTTT.

In this sample, this clone turned up a few times. The chain links TRBV12-3 or TRBV12-4 to TRBJ1-1; D is unclear. Trimming left V 6 bases short and J 3 bases short, with 5 bases between. This CDR3 is built from 11 residues. CDR3 bases: TGTGCCAGCAGCTTTTACACTGAAGCTTTCTTT. As protein: CASSFYTEAFF.

The V gene is TRBV29-1, the J gene TRBJ2-1; the match to TRBD2 covers 10 bases. V gave up 5 bases and J gave up 5 bases; unmatched junction bases: 6. Per germline, CDR1 SQVTM and CDR2 ANQGSEA. This CDR3 spans 14 amino acids. CDR3: CSVLGSGGHNEQFF. In DNA, the CDR3 is TGCAGCGTTTTGGGTAGCGGGGGGCACAATGAGCAGTTCTTC.

The gene calls are TRBV3-1 (or the pseudogene TRBV3-2) and TRBJ1-1; a possible D gene is TRBD1 (6 bases). From germline, CDR1 is LGHDT and CDR2 YNNKEL (reference sequence). The CDR3 has 19 residues. V lost 2 bases to trimming and J lost 8 bases, with 30 bases between them. This chain's CDR3 is CASSQPLRATGPVGSEAFF. As DNA, the CDR3 is TGTGCCAGCAGCCAACCTCTTCGTGCCACAGGGCCAGTCGGTTCCGAAGCTTTCTTT.

The chain uses TRBV19 and TRBJ1-1, with unresolved D. Germline loops: CDR1 LNHDA, CDR2 SQIVND (reference sequence). Trimming cost V 8 bases and J 1 base, with 11 bases left between them. The CDR3 is 13 residues long. This CDR3 is CASSPRSNTEAFF. The DNA of the CDR3 is TGTGCCAGTTCCCCCCGGTCGAACACTGAAGCTTTCTTT.

The chain is built from TRBV3-1 (or the pseudogene TRBV3-2) and TRBJ2-7; 12 nucleotides match TRBD1. There are 13 residues in the CDR3. Trimming at V came to 5 bases and at J to 9 bases, leaving 5 bases not matched to a gene. The germline CDR1 and CDR2 sequences are LGHDT and YNNKEL (reference sequence). The DNA for the CDR3 is TGTGCCAGCAGCGGGACAGGGGGCCGGGGGCAGTACTTC. This codes for CASSGTGGRGQYF.

This chain uses TRBV7-9 with TRBJ2-1, with a possible D match to TRBD1 (5 bases). There are 14 residues in the CDR3. V lost 4 bases and J 8 bases, leaving 15 bases between the germline ends. The germline V gene encodes CDR1 SEHNR and CDR2 FQNEAQ (reference sequence). The DNA of the CDR3 is TGTGCCAGCAGCTCGAGTAGGGGAACCGATGAGCAGTTCTTC. It encodes CASSSSRGTDEQFF.

The genes are TRBV6-6 and TRBJ1-1; possible D gene TRBD1, 6 bases. Trimming pared 5 bases from V and 6 bases from J, leaving 19 bases between. The CDR3 spans 15 residues. Germline CDR1 reads MNHNY; CDR2 reads SVGAGI (reference sequence). In DNA form, the CDR3 reads TGTGCCAGCAGTCGGCGGACAGCCCCTTCACCTGAAGCTTTCTTT. Translation: CASSRRTAPSPEAFF.

This CDR3 is CASRTRESEKLFF. The CDR3 DNA is TGTGCCAGCAGAACTAGGGAATCTGAAAAACTGTTTTTT. This chain joins TRBV12-3 or TRBV12-4 and TRBJ1-4; D call uncertain. CDR3 size: 13 residues. The ends were cut back, 6 bases at V and 7 bases at J, with 12 bases in the middle.

In its sample, this clone was seen many times. This sequence joins TRBV6-6 and TRBJ1-1; no clear D. Germline V gene data show CDR1 as MNHNY and CDR2 as SVGAGI (reference sequence). CDR3 size: 12 residues. V was trimmed by 9 bases and J by 1 base, leaving 9 bases between them. Here the CDR3 DNA reads TGTGCCAGTAATGAGGGGAACACTGAAGCTTTCTTT. Protein product: CASNEGNTEAFF.

V usage is TRBV6-5 and J usage is TRBJ1-5, with unresolved D. V was shortened by 7 bases and J by 2 bases, with 12 bases between the two germline ends. The CDR3 is 14 amino acids. CDR1 is MNHEY, CDR2 SVGAGI, per germline. The CDR3 is CASKPDGGNQPQHF. The CDR3 nucleotides are TGTGCCAGCAAACCGGACGGGGGCAATCAGCCCCAGCATTTT.

The gene calls are TRBV9 and TRBJ2-2; D is uncertain. V lost 4 bases and J 6 bases, leaving 16 bases between the germline ends. The CDR3 runs to 15 residues. Germline CDR1 reads SGDLS; CDR2 reads YYNGEE. The CDR3 sequence is CASSQDPLKSGELFF. The CDR3 nucleotides read TGTGCCAGCAGCCAGGATCCCCTAAAATCCGGGGAGCTGTTTTTT.

The rearrangement joins TRBV28 to TRBJ2-3, with TRBD2 matching 8 bases. Germline-derived CDR1 and CDR2 are MDHEN and SYDVKM. V lost 7 bases, J lost 1 base, and 7 bases stayed unmatched. The CDR3 is 15 amino acids. The chain's CDR3 is CASTGGGLGTDTQYF. The CDR3 coding sequence is TGTGCCAGCACCGGGGGGGGGCTGGGCACAGATACGCAGTATTTT.

The chain carries TRBV6-1 and TRBJ2-3; possibly TRBD1 for D (6 bases). Germline V gives CDR1 MNHNS, CDR2 SASEGT. This CDR3 has 16 residues. Trimming cost V 3 bases and J 2 bases, with 15 bases left between them. The CDR3 sequence is CASSEGAASTTDTQYF. In nucleotides, the CDR3 is TGTGCCAGCAGTGAGGGGGCGGCGAGCACCACAGATACGCAGTATTTT.

V gene TRBV10-3 combines with J gene TRBJ1-1, with TRBD1 matching 9 bases. The CDR3 runs 16 residues. Germline trimming cut 5 bases from V and 6 bases from J; bases unmatched to any gene: 13. Germline assignment: CDR1 ENHRY and CDR2 SYGVKD. The CDR3: CAISNHPGQGTPEAFF. CDR3 nucleotides: TGTGCCATCAGTAACCACCCGGGACAGGGAACGCCTGAAGCTTTCTTT.